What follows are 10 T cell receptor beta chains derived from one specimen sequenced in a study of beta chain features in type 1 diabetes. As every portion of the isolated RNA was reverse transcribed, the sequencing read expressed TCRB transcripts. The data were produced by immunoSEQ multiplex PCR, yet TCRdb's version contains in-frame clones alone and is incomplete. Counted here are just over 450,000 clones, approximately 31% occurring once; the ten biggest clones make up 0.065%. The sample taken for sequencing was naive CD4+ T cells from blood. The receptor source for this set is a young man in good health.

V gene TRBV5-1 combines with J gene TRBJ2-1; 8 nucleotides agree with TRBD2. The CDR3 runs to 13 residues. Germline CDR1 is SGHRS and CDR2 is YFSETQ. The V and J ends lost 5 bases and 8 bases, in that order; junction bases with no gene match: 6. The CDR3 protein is CASRVGRVDEQFF. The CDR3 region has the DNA TGCGCCAGCAGGGTCGGGAGGGTCGATGAGCAGTTCTTC.

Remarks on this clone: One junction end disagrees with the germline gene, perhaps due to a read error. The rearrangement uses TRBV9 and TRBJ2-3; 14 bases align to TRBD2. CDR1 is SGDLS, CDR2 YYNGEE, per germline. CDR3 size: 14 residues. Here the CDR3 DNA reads TGTGCCAGCCGAGCTGAGACTAGCGGGAGGGGTGCAGATTTT. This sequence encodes CASRAETSGRGADF.

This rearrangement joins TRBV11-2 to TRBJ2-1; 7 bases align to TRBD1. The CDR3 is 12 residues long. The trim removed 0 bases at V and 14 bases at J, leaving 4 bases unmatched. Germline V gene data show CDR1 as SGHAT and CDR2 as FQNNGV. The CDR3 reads CASSLEGGPKFF. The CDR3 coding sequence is TGTGCCAGCAGCTTAGAAGGGGGCCCTAAGTTCTTC.

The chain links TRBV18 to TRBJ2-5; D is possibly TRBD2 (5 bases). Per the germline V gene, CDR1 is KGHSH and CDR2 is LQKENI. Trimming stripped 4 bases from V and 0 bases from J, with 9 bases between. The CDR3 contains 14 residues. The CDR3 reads CASSLSGYQETQYF. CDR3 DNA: TGTGCCAGCTCACTAAGCGGTTACCAAGAGACCCAGTACTTC.

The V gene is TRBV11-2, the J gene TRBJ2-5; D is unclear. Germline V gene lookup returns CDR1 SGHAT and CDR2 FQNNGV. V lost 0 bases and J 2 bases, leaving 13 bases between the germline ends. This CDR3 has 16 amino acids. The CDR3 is CASSLDRSALQETQYF. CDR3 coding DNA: TGTGCCAGCAGCTTAGATCGGTCGGCGCTACAAGAGACCCAGTACTTC.

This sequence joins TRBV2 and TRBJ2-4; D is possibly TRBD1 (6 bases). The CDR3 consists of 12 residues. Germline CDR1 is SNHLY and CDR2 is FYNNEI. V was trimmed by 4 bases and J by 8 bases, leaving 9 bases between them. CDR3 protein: CASSGQGYIQYF. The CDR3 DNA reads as TGTGCCAGCAGTGGCCAGGGGTACATTCAGTACTTC.

CDR3 protein: CASSQAGLNQPQHF. CDR3 DNA sequence: TGCGCCAGCAGCCAGGCAGGACTAAATCAGCCCCAGCATTTT. The rearrangement joins TRBV4-1 to TRBJ1-5; D is ambiguous. The CDR3 totals 14 residues. Trimming took off 3 bases at V and 4 bases at J, with 10 bases between the two ends. CDR1 is MGHRA and CDR2 is YSYEKL in the germline V gene.

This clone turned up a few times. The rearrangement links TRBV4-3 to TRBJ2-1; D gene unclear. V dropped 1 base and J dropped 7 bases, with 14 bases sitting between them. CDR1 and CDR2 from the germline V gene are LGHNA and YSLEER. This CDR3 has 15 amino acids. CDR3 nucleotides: TGCGCCAGCAGCCAAGCCCGATTTTCGAGGAATGAGCAGTTCTTC. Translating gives CASSQARFSRNEQFF.

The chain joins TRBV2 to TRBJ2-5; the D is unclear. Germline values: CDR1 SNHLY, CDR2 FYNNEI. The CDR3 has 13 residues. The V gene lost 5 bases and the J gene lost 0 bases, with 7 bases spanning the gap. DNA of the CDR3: TGTGCCAGCAGTCTCGGCAACCAAGAGACCCAGTACTTC. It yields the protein CASSLGNQETQYF.

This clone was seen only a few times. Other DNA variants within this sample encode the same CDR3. The CDR3 here is CASRGSSYNEQFF. For the CDR3, the DNA is TGTGCCAGCAGGGGGAGCTCCTACAATGAGCAGTTCTTC. The gene calls are TRBV2 and TRBJ2-1; D possibly corresponds to TRBD2 (5 bases). CDR3 size: 13 residues. Trimming shortened V by 6 bases and J by 0 bases, and 6 bases separated the two germline ends. Germline V gene lookup returns CDR1 SNHLY and CDR2 FYNNEI.